This T cell receptor (beta chain) comes out of a study of CD4 T cell repertoires in COVID-19 (dated by TCRdb to about 2021). Study-wide context: For cross-reactivity analysis, CFSE-low cells were expanded with IL-2 for roughly 9 days and were then relabeled and restimulated with spike proteins from other coronaviruses. In COVID-19-recovered individuals, the study described naturally processed CD4+ T cell responses to SARS-CoV-2 spike and nucleoprotein and used TCR Vbeta sequencing to evaluate clonal composition. In a few recovered individuals, the researchers analyzed the TCR Vbeta repertoire of SARS-CoV-2-reactive T cells at the subset level.

To prepare the library, the immunoSEQ multiplex PCR assay was applied. For the original study's pipeline: The Chao-Jaccard similarity index and counts of shared clonotypes were used to quantify repertoire overlap between subsets. What TCRdb holds here is the immuneACCESS table cut down to in-frame rearrangements. Part of the clones is not present; checked against another copy, under half of the missing clones reflect an unresolved V gene, and the others are unexplained. V and J calls and clone size are copied from that table; D and trimming were computed from the DNA. This sample lists approximately 75,000 clones; under 90% were detected once. The top ten clones comprise around 0.58% of the sample. The CDR3 starts with the cysteine, ends with the phenylalanine, and has 16 residues. Only the CDR3 part of the read is kept: 48 bases, read in frame from the first base. Looking up the germline V gene (reference sequence) yields CDR1 LGHDT and CDR2 YNNKEL. V loses 1 base of germline sequence and J loses 2 bases, and the interval between the two ends is 14 bases.

Read against the paper, the sample's time point label means: sample from a COVID-19-recovered individual after infection. Patients who had recovered from mild-to-severe COVID-19 served as donors. Uncultured memory T cell samples were subjected to sequencing directly after ex vivo isolation. CD4+ total memory, central memory, effector memory and circulating T follicular helper cells were isolated from peripheral blood mononuclear cells. Overall study results and their limits: Between about 7 and 25% of SARS-CoV-2 clonotypes were also detected in secondary cultures stimulated with SARS-CoV and/or HKU1 spike, a finding consistent with cross-reactivity. Several of the most expanded SARS-CoV-2-reactive clonotypes were found to be shared between two or all three memory subsets, suggesting intraclonal diversification.

Details on this clone: The antigen it recognizes is unknown. No quality values exist for individual bases; no much larger clone is one base distant.

This TCR derives from a human donor who had COVID-19. The chain joins TRBV3-1 (or the pseudogene TRBV3-2) to TRBJ2-5; a confident D gene designation cannot be given. This specimen consisted of CD4+ T cells from peripheral blood, obtained after recovery from COVID-19. The CDR3 protein sequence reads: CASSQGGGLIQETQYF. The base sequence is TGTGCCAGCAGCCAAGGCGGTGGGCTCATACAAGAGACCCAGTACTTC.